This T cell receptor (beta chain) was identified during a study of response to subunit inactivated influenza vaccine. The V and J ends lost 1 base and 0 bases respectively, with 7 bases between them. The germline V gene has CDR1 MNHEY and CDR2 SVGAGI. This CDR3 contains 16 residues. In TCRdb, the RT-PCR reads were re-called with MiXCR into one record per CDR3 protein. The sample has about 170,000 distinct CDR3 sequences; less than 15% are singletons. This sample also belongs to another study, concerning T cells expressing NK-cell markers. That work contributes: TCR beta cDNA was made by 5'RACE template switching with UMIs.

J is TRBJ1-6 and V is TRBV6-5; D gene ambiguous. Material: CD8+ T cells sorted from PBMCs, obtained roughly 12 days after vaccination. This sequence originates from a man in his fifties who received an inactivated influenza vaccine. The CDR3 coding sequence is TGTGCCAGCAGTTACTGGTTGGGCTCCTATAATTCACCCCTCCACTTT. It translates to CASSYWLGSYNSPLHF.